This TCR beta chain was sequenced in a study of cytomegalovirus exposure and HLA in healthy donors. The PCR ran on 60 Vbeta and 13 Jbeta primers. Generated by immunoSEQ multiplex PCR, the TCRdb table keeps only in-frame clones and is missing some. The sample data list about 200,000 clones. V lost 6 bases and J lost 7; bases outside the gene matches: 5. CDR3 length equals 14 residues. CDR1 is MDHEN, CDR2 SYDVKM, per germline. The sample taken for sequencing was PBMCs. The TCR sequence derives from a boy younger than 18 in good health and CMV-seronegative. V usage is TRBV28 and J usage is TRBJ2-4; 11 bases align to TRBD2. Here the CDR3 DNA reads TGTGCCAGCAGCTATAGCGGGGGGGGTAACATTCAGTACTTC. Its translation: CASSYSGGGNIQYF.